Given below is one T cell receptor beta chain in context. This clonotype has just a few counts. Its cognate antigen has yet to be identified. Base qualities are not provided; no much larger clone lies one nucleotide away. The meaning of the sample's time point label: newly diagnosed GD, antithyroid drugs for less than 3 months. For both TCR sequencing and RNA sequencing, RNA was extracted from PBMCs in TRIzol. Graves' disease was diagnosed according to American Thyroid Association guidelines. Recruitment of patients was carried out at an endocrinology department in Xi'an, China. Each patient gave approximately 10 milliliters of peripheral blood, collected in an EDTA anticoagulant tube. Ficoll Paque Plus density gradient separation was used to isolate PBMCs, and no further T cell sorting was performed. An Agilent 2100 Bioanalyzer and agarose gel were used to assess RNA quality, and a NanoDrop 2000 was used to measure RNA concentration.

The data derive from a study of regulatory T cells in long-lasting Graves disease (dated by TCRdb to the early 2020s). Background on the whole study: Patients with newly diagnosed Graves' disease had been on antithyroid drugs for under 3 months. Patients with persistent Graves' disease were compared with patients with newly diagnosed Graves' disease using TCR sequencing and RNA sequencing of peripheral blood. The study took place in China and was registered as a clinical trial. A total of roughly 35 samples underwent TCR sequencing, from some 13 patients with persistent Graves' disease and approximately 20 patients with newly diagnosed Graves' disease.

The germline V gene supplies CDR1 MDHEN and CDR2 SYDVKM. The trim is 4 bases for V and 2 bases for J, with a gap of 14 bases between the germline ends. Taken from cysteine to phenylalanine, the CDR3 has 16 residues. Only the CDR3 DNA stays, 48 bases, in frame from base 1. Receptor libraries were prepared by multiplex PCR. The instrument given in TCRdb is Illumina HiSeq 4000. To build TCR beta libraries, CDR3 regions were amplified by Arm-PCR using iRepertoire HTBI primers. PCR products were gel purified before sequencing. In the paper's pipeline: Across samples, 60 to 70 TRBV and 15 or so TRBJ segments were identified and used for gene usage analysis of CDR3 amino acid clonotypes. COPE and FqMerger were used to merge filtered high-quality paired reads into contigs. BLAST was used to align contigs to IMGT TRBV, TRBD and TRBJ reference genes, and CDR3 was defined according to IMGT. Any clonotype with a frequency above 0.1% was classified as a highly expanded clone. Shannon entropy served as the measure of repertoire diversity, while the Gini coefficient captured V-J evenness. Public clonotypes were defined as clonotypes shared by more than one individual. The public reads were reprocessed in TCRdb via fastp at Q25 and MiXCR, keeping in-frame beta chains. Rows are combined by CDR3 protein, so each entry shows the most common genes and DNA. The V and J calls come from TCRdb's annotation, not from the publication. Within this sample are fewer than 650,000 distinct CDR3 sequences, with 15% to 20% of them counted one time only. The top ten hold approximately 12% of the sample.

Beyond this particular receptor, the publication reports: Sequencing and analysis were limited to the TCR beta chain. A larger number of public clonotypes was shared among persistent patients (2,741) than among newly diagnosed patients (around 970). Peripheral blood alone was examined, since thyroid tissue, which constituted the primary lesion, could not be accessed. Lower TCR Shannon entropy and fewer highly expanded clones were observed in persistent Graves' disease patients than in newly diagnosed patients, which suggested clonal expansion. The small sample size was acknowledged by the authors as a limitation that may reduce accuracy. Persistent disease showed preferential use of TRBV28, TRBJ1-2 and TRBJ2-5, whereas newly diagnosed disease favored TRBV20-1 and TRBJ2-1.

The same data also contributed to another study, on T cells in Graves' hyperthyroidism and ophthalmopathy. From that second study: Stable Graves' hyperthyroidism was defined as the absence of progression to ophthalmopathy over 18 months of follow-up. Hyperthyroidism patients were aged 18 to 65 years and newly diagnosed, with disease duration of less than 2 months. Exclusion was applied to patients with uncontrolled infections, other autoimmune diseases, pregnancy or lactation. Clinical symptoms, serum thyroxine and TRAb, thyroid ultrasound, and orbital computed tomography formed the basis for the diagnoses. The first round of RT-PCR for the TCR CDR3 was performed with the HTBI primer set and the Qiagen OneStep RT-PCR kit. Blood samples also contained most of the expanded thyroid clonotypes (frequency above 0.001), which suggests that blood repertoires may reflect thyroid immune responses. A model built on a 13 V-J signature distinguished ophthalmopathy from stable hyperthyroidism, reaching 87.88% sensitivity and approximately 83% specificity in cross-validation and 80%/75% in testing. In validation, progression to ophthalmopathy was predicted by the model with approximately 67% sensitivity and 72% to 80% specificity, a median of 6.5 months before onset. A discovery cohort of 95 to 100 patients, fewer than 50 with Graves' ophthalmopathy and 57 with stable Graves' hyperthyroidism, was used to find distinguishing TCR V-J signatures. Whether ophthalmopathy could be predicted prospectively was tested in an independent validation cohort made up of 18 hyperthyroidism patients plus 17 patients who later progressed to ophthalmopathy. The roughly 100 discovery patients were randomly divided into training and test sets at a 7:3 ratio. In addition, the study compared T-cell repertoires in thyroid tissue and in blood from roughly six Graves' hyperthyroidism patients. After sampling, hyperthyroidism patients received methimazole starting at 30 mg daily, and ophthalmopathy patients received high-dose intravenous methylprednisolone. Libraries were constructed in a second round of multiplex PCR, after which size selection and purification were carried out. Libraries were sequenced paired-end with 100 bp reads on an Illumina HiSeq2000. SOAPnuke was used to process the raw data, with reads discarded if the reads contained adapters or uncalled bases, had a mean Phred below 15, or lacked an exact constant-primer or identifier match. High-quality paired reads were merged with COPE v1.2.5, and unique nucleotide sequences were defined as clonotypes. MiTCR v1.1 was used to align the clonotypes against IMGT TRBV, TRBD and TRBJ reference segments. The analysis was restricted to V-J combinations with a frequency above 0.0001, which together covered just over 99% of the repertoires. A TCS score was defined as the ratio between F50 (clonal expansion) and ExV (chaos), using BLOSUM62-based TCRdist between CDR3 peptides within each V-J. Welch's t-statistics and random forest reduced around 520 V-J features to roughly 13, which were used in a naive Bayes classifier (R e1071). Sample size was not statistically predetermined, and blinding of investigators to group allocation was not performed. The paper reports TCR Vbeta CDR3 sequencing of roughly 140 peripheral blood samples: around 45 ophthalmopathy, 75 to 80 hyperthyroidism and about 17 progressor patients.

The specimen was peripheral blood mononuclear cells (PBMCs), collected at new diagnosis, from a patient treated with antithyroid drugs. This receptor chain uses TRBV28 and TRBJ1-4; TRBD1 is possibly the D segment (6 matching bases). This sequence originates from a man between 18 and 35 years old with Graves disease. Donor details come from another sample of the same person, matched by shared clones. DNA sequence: TGTGCCAGCAGTTCCCTAACAGGGTCGACTAATGAAAAACTGTTTTTT. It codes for CASSSLTGSTNEKLFF.